Below, 8 T cell receptor beta chains from the same sample are listed, as sequenced in a study of response to subunit inactivated influenza vaccine. TCRdb re-derived calls from the RT-PCR reads in MiXCR, one entry per CDR3 protein. The table includes 450,000 to 700,000 distinct CDR3 sequences, 12% to 15% detected once. The source was PBMCs from blood, collected approximately 13 days after vaccination. These receptors came from a man over 45 who received an inactivated influenza vaccine.

This rearrangement joins TRBV27 to TRBJ1-2; D is unresolved. The V gene's germline CDR1 is MNHEY and CDR2 SMNVEV (reference sequence). Trimming shortened V by 2 bases and J by 5 bases, and 12 bases separated the two germline ends. The CDR3 has 14 amino acids. CDR3 loop: CASSLKPALYGYTF. The CDR3 DNA reads as TGTGCCAGCAGTTTAAAACCCGCCCTATATGGCTACACCTTC.

This clonotype has just a few counts. J is TRBJ2-7 and V is TRBV5-1; 9 nucleotides line up with TRBD1. This CDR3 contains 15 residues. Germline V gene data show CDR1 as SGHRS and CDR2 as YFSETQ. The J segment lost 1 base and the V segment lost 0 bases, leaving 2 bases of the junction unmatched. The DNA of the CDR3 is TGCGCCAGCAGCTTGGGGGACAGGGATTCCTACGAGCAGTACTTC. Amino acids: CASSLGDRDSYEQYF.

On this clonotype: A much bigger clone sits one base away, suggesting this may be a read error. The chain links TRBV6-5 to TRBJ1-5; 9 bases align to TRBD1. Germline-derived CDR1 and CDR2 are MNHEY and SVGAGI. The J segment lost 3 bases and the V segment lost 4 bases, leaving 1 base of the junction unmatched. The CDR3 is made up of 14 amino acids. The CDR3 loop reads CASSWTGVNQPQHF. The CDR3 bases are TGTGCCAGCAGTTGGACAGGGGTCAATCAGCCCCAGCATTTT.

The chain carries TRBV5-1 and TRBJ2-2; D may be TRBD1 (5 bases). The germline gives CDR1 SGHRS, CDR2 YFSETQ. V was clipped by 4 bases and J by 2 bases, with 12 bases between them. This CDR3 contains 15 residues. Written as DNA, the CDR3 is TGCGCCAGCAGCGGGGCAAATTTAAACACCGGGGAGCTGTTTTTT. Protein sequence: CASSGANLNTGELFF.

In its sample, this clonotype was seen many times. The rearrangement links TRBV6-2 or TRBV6-3 to TRBJ2-2; D is unclear. Germline CDR1 MNHEY, CDR2 SVGEGT. Trimming removed 8 bases at V and 5 bases at J, with 15 bases between. CDR3 length equals 14 residues. The CDR3 region is CASGNSLVTGELFF. The CDR3 region has the DNA TGTGCCAGCGGAAATAGTTTAGTTACCGGGGAGCTGTTTTTT.

The chain couples TRBV10-3 to TRBJ2-7, with 7 positions matching TRBD2. V gave up 10 bases and J gave up 1 base; unmatched junction bases: 7. Germline CDR1 ENHRY, CDR2 SYGVKD. The CDR3 has 13 amino acids. Here the CDR3 DNA reads TGTGCCACACGGGGGGACCTTTCCTACGAGCAGTACTTC. Translated, it gives CATRGDLSYEQYF.

The rearrangement uses TRBV29-1 and TRBJ2-7, with TRBD1 identical over 11 bases. J gave up 3 bases and V 1 base, and 5 bases lay outside the gene matches. Germline assignment: CDR1 SQVTM and CDR2 ANQGSEA. The CDR3 has 15 amino acids. CDR3 in DNA: TGCAGCGTTGAAGCCCGGACAGGGGGCATCTACGAGCAGTACTTC. Residues: CSVEARTGGIYEQYF.

This clonotype has at least ten counts. The V gene is TRBV5-5, the J gene TRBJ2-3; D ambiguous. The CDR3 sequence is 15 residues long. Germline assignment: CDR1 SGHKS and CDR2 YYEKEE (reference sequence). V gave up 0 bases and J gave up 4 bases, with 12 bases separating them. CDR3 residues: CASSLASLRADTQYF. The CDR3 DNA reads as TGTGCCAGCAGCTTGGCCTCACTAAGGGCAGATACGCAGTATTTT.